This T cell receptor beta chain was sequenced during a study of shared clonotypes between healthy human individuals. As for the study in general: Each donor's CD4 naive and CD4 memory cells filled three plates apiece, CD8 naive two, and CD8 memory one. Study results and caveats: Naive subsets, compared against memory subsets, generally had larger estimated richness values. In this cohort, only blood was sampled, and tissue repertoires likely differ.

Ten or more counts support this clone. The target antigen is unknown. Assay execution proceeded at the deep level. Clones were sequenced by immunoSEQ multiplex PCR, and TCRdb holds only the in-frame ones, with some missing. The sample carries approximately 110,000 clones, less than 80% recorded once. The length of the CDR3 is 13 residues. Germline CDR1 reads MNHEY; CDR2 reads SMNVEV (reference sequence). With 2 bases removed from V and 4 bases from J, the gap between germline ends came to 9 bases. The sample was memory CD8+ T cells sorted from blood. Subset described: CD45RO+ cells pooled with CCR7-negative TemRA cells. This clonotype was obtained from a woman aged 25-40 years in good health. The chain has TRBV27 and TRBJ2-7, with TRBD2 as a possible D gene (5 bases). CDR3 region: CASSLRGQYEQYF. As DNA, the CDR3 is TGTGCCAGCAGTTTAAGAGGGCAATACGAGCAGTACTTC.